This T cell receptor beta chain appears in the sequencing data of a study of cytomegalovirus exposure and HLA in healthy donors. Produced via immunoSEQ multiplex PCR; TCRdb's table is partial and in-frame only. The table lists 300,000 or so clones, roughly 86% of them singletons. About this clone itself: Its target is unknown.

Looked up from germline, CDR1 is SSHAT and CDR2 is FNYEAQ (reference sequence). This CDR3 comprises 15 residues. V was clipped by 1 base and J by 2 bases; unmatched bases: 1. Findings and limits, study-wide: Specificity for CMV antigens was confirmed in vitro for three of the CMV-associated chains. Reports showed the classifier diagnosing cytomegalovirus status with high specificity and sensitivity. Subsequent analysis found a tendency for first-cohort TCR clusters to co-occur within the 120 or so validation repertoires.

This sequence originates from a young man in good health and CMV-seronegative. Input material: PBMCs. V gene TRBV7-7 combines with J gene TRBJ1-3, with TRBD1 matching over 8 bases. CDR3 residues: CASSLVRGPGNTIYF. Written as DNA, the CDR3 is TGTGCCAGCAGCTTAGTCAGGGGGCCTGGAAACACCATATATTTT.